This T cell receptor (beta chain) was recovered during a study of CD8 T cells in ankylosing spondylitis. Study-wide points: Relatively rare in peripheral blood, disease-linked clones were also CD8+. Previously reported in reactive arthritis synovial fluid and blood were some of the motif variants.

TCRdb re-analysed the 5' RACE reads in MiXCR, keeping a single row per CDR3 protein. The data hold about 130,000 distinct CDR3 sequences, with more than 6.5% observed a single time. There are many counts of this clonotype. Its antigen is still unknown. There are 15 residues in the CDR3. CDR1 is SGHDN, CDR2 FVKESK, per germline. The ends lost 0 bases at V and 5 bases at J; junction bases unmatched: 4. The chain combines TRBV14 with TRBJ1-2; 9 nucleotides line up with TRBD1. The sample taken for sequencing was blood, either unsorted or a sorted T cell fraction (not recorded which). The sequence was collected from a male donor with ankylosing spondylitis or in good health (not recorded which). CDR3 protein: CASSQDGTGPYGYTF. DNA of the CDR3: TGTGCCAGCAGCCAAGACGGGACAGGGCCTTATGGCTACACCTTC.